What follows are 10 T cell receptor beta chains derived from one specimen sequenced in a study of T cell clonotyping in hematopoietic cell transplantation. The protocol was immunoSEQ multiplex PCR, while the TCRdb copy is restricted to in-frame clones and leaves out a portion. The table records under 9,500 clones, almost 85% of them present only once. The input for sequencing was PBMCs, taken 180 days after allogeneic stem cell transplant. These receptors originate from a female patient in her thirties or forties who had an allogeneic stem cell transplant, so the T cells may come from the graft donor. Some clones in this sample may be carry-over from other donors' samples.

This chain links TRBV2 with TRBJ1-2, with a weak D call TRBD1 (6 bases). Germline V gene lookup returns CDR1 SNHLY and CDR2 FYNNEI. The CDR3 is made up of 13 amino acids. V shed 8 bases and J shed 8 bases, with 18 bases lying between them. The CDR3 here is CASQEGGLKGYTF. In nucleotides, the CDR3 is TGTGCCAGCCAGGAGGGGGGGTTGAAGGGCTACACCTTC.

V is TRBV7-6 and J is TRBJ1-3; no clear D gene. The germline CDR1 and CDR2 sequences are SGHVS and FNYEAQ. V lost 5 bases, J lost 0 bases, and 8 bases lay in between. The CDR3 runs 14 residues. The CDR3 spells CASSGENSGNTIYF. The DNA of the CDR3 is TGTGCCAGCAGCGGGGAGAACTCTGGAAACACCATATATTTT.

The chain employs TRBV6-1 and TRBJ1-3, with D unclear. The CDR3 totals 15 residues. Germline V gene lookup returns CDR1 MNHNS and CDR2 SASEGT. The germline V and J ends were trimmed by 2 bases and 0 bases, with 8 bases remaining between them. CDR3 loop: CASSERYISGNTIYF. The CDR3 DNA sequence: TGTGCCAGCAGTGAAAGGTATATCTCTGGAAACACCATATATTTT.

This chain connects TRBV27 to TRBJ2-7; D may match TRBD1 or TRBD2 (7 bases each). The CDR3 is 17 amino acids. Germline V gene sequence: CDR1 MNHEY, CDR2 SMNVEV (reference sequence). The V end lost 6 bases, the J end lost 4 bases, and 25 bases lay between the germline ends. CDR3 amino acids: CASSRSRGGGSMYEQYF. The CDR3 nucleotides are TGTGCCAGCAGCCGGAGTAGGGGAGGGGGCAGTATGTACGAGCAGTACTTC.

This rearrangement joins TRBV30 to TRBJ2-6; possibly TRBD2 for D (6 bases). Germline V gives CDR1 GTSNPN, CDR2 SVGIG (reference sequence). The ends were cut back, 1 base at V and 0 bases at J, with 13 bases in the middle. This CDR3 is 17 amino acids long. CDR3 protein: CAWSARGIYSGANVLTF. The CDR3 DNA reads as TGTGCCTGGAGTGCCCGGGGGATTTACTCTGGGGCCAACGTCCTGACTTTC.

This clone came up once. The genes are TRBV4-3 and TRBJ2-2; no clear D. The CDR3 has 18 residues. V was pared by 0 bases and J by 1 base, with 15 bases between. Germline CDR1 LGHNA, CDR2 YSLEER. For the CDR3, the DNA is TGCGCCAGCAGCCAAGAAAACAGCCGAATAATGAACACCGGGGAGCTGTTTTTT. As protein: CASSQENSRIMNTGELFF.

The chain employs TRBV7-9 and TRBJ1-2; weak D call: TRBD1 (5 bases). Germline CDR1 and CDR2: SEHNR and FQNEAQ (reference sequence). This CDR3 is built from 14 residues. Trimming shortened V by 1 base and J by 3 bases, and 9 bases separated the two germline ends. The CDR3 here is CASSLGGNDYGYTF. The DNA for the CDR3 is TGTGCCAGCAGCTTAGGGGGGAATGACTATGGCTACACCTTC.

The DNA of the CDR3 is TGCGCCAGCAGCTTGACTAGCGTATCCTACAATGAGCAGTTCTTC. This translates into CASSLTSVSYNEQFF. The chain couples TRBV5-1 to TRBJ2-1, with 7 nucleotides matching TRBD2. The CDR3 extends over 15 amino acids. The V gene's germline CDR1 is SGHRS and CDR2 YFSETQ. Losses at the gene ends were 1 base for V and 1 base for J; bases not matched to a gene: 2.

This rearrangement joins TRBV7-2 to TRBJ1-5, with TRBD1 matching 8 bases. The germline CDR1 and CDR2 sequences are SGHTA and FQGNSA. CDR3 length equals 13 residues. The junction had 4 bases not matched to a gene; V was cut back by 1 base and J by 11 bases. CDR3 amino acids: CASSLEQGATQHF. The DNA of the CDR3 is TGTGCCAGCAGCTTAGAGCAGGGGGCGACCCAGCATTTT.

The chain links TRBV7-2 to TRBJ2-6; possibly TRBD2 for D (7 bases). The germline V gene has CDR1 SGHTA and CDR2 FQGNSA. The CDR3 consists of 17 residues. V was cut by 7 bases and J by 2 bases, with 18 bases left in between. CDR3: CASTFTRGAPGANVLTF. The CDR3 DNA is TGTGCCAGCACCTTCACCCGGGGGGCCCCTGGGGCCAACGTCCTGACTTTC.